The sequence of this TCR beta chain was determined in a study of vaccination effects on CD4 cells after COVID-19. The study, taken as a whole, reports: A shortage of convalescent patients and an absence of early post-infection timepoints characterized the study.

Before any sequencing was done, the ViraFEST assay used viral peptide pools to expand antigen-specific CD4+ T cells. The authors isolated CD4+ T cells after around nine days of culture. Vaccine recipients, nucleocapsid antibody negative, had no prior SARS-CoV-2 infection. Each well held approximately 2.2 million PBMC cultured with about 9.9 ug/ml peptides and roughly 11 IU/ml IL-2. A half-volume exchange with IL-2 medium occurred on days 3 and 7. The germline CDR1 and CDR2 sequences are SGHNT and YENEEA. The CDR3 is made up of 16 amino acids. V lost 4 bases, J lost 6 bases, and 12 bases stayed unmatched. On this clone: Its antigen is unidentified.

Sequenced by immunoSEQ multiplex PCR; TCRdb stores in-frame clones only, minus some. The top ten clones hold 26% of a sample with approximately 20,000 clones, 65% to 75% of them seen once. Here the sequenced sample was CD4+ T cells from PBMCs cultured with HCoV-NL63 spike peptides, taken before COVID-19 vaccination. The sequence was obtained from a human donor who received a COVID-19 vaccine. The chain couples TRBV11-3 to TRBJ1-2, with TRBD1 identical over 9 bases. The CDR3 nucleotides read TGTGCCAGCAGCTCCTACCGGGACAGGGATTTTGATGGCTACACCTTC. Encoded protein: CASSSYRDRDFDGYTF.